The clone carrying this T cell receptor beta chain was detected only a few times. The antigen remains unidentified. The sample comes from a study of spatial heterogeneity in lung cancer. Study-wide context: Alpha-chain sequences were detected in numbers that were consistently lower than beta-chain sequences.

TCRdb redid the calling of the 5' RACE reads with MiXCR, one entry per CDR3 protein. The data contain about 20,000 distinct CDR3 sequences, around a sixth of them seen just once; the ten biggest clones take up roughly 30%. The V gene lost 1 base and the J gene lost 3 bases, with 4 bases spanning the gap. Germline V gene data show CDR1 as MDHEN and CDR2 as SYDVKM. This CDR3 is 13 amino acids long. General observations from the study: Tracking of tumor mutation counts was seen in expanded intratumoral alpha and beta TCR counts.

Stated time point: sample taken at primary tumor resection. The donor population consisted of approximately 79 patients with untreated, early-stage non-small cell lung cancer. No cell sorting; template was whole RNA from tumor, lung tissue or PBMC. The sequenced sample was lung tumor tissue, obtained at surgery. This TCR derives from a female donor with early-stage non-small cell lung cancer. The chain uses TRBV28 and TRBJ2-1; D remains unclear. The CDR3 nucleotides are TGTGCCAGCAGTTTATTGGTCTACAATGAGCAGTTCTTC. This codes for CASSLLVYNEQFF.